This T cell receptor beta chain was found in a study of blood T cell repertoires in COVID-19. The table came from immunoSEQ multiplex PCR; TCRdb's copy has only in-frame clones and leaves some out. The data contain 100,000 to 150,000 clones, around 90% of them seen just once; the ten biggest clones take up 7% to 9%. The CDR3 has 21 amino acids. Germline CDR1 and CDR2: MNHEY and SVGEGT. J gave up 0 bases and V 2 bases, and 18 bases lay outside the gene matches. This chain links TRBV6-2 or TRBV6-3 with TRBJ2-1, with 8 bases aligning to TRBD2. The receptor was isolated from a human donor in a cohort sampled during active COVID-19. The source material was peripheral blood. Here the CDR3 DNA reads TGTGCCAGCAGTTACCCGGCGTGGGGTCGGAAGCGGGGGCCCTCCTACAATGAGCAGTTCTTC. Translated: CASSYPAWGRKRGPSYNEQFF.